Listed below are T cell receptor beta chains from one sample, sequenced in a study of T-cell memory formation after mild COVID-19. TCRdb used MiXCR to reprocess the 5' RACE reads, holding one entry per CDR3 protein. The sample holds a few hundred thousand distinct CDR3 sequences, 7.5% to 10% seen once. Sequenced: PBMCs or a T cell subset sorted from them (not recorded which). The receptors were gathered from a young man who had mild COVID-19 (a few samples of this study predate the infection). Cell type and time point are not known. The CDR3 runs from the conserved cysteine through the conserved F or W. Each record gives: clone size, V gene, J gene, CDR3 length, D gene, CDR3 DNA, CDR3 protein. A D gene is named only where the DNA matches it firmly. Clone size is stated in some rows and not others, as once, few, many or a class when expanded.

few	TRBV28	TRBJ1-1	12	.	TGTGCCAGCACTACAGGGTATGCTGAAGCTTTCTTT	CASTTGYAEAFF
.	TRBV6-1	TRBJ1-1	10	.	TGTGCCACCGGCTTGACTGAAGCTTTCTTT	CATGLTEAFF
.	TRBV6-5	TRBJ2-3	16	TRBD2	TGTGCCAGCAGCCACCCCCTAGCGGGGGGGCCAGATACGCAGTATTTT	CASSHPLAGGPDTQYF
.	TRBV5-1	TRBJ2-3	18	TRBD2	TGCGCCAGCAGCCCAGCGGGGGGGCCGGGAGACTCACGGGATACGCAGTATTTT	CASSPAGGPGDSRDTQYF
few	TRBV29-1	TRBJ2-2	10	.	TGCAGACGGGGCACCGGGGAGCTGTTTTTT	CRRGTGELFF
many	TRBV4-3	TRBJ2-5	15	TRBD2	TGCGCCAGCAGCCAAGATGCGGGGGATGGAGAGACCCAGTACTTC	CASSQDAGDGETQYF
few	TRBV6-7	TRBJ2-2	17	.	TGTGCCAGCAGTTACCAACTACCTAATAGGGGAACCGGGGAGCTGTTTTTT	CASSYQLPNRGTGELFF
.	TRBV29-1	TRBJ1-2	12	.	TGCAGCGCAGGGACATCGGGGGGTGGCTACACCTTC	CSAGTSGGGYTF
.	TRBV7-9	TRBJ1-1	13	.	TGTGCCAGCAGCTTGGGCAGGGAGACTGAAGCTTTCTTT	CASSLGRETEAFF
few	TRBV7-2	TRBJ2-3	15	.	TGTGCCAGCAGCCCAACTCGGACTATAACAGATACGCAGTATTTT	CASSPTRTITDTQYF
.	TRBV7-2	TRBJ2-5	16	.	TGTGCCAGCAGCTTAGTTGCGGGGGCCGGTGGGGAGACCCAGTACTTC	CASSLVAGAGGETQYF
few	TRBV20-1	TRBJ2-1	16	TRBD2	TGCAGTGCTCCCCGGACTAGCGGGGCCCTAGGCAATGAGCAGTTCTTC	CSAPRTSGALGNEQFF
.	TRBV7-9	TRBJ2-2	14	.	TGTGCCAGCAGCTCAGGGGCGAACACCGGGGAGCTGTTTTTT	CASSSGANTGELFF
few	TRBV5-5	TRBJ1-4	14	.	TGTGCCAGCAGCGCCCGGGATTTTAATGAAAAACTGTTTTTT	CASSARDFNEKLFF
few	TRBV12-3/TRBV12-4	TRBJ2-7	12	.	TGTGCCAGCAGTTTAGCGGGGACCGAGCAGTACTTC	CASSLAGTEQYF
.	TRBV5-1	TRBJ1-6	15	.	TGCGCCAGCAGCCCTCCGACGGGATATAATTCACCCCTCCACTTT	CASSPPTGYNSPLHF
few	TRBV5-6	TRBJ2-3	17	.	TGTGCCAGCAGCTTGGCAGGGGCAGGTTTACTCACAGATACGCAGTATTTT	CASSLAGAGLLTDTQYF
many	TRBV24-1	TRBJ2-1	15	TRBD1	TGTGCCACCAGTGGTCCGACAGGGTTGGGGAATGAGCAGTTCTTC	CATSGPTGLGNEQFF
.	TRBV19	TRBJ2-7	15	.	TGTGCCAGTAGTACCGGGACCCTACTATCCTACGAGCAGTACTTC	CASSTGTLLSYEQYF
many	TRBV11-2	TRBJ2-1	13	TRBD1	TGTGCCAGCAGGAGAACAGGGGCGAATGAGCAGTTCTTC	CASRRTGANEQFF
few	TRBV7-6	TRBJ2-5	17	TRBD2	TGTGCCAGCAGCTTAGAAGCAGGCAGAGCGGGGAAAGAGACCCAGTACTTC	CASSLEAGRAGKETQYF
.	TRBV20-1	TRBJ1-2	11	.	TGCAGTGCCGAGACAGGTGGCGGCTACACCTTC	CSAETGGGYTF
.	TRBV7-2	TRBJ2-4	17	.	TGTGCCAGCAGCCTACGGCAGTCGGGTGTAGCCAAAAACATTCAGTACTTC	CASSLRQSGVAKNIQYF
few	TRBV7-9	TRBJ2-3	17	.	TGTGCCAGCAGCTCTCAAAGGACTATCCCCCGCACAGATACGCAGTATTTT	CASSSQRTIPRTDTQYF
.	TRBV12-3/TRBV12-4	TRBJ2-7	14	TRBD1	TGTGCCAGCAGTTTAAGGGACAGGGGGCGCGGGCAGTACTTC	CASSLRDRGRGQYF
.	TRBV5-1	TRBJ2-3	16	.	TGCGCCAGCAGCTTAGGATCAGGGACCCCCCTAGATACGCAGTATTTT	CASSLGSGTPLDTQYF
.	TRBV12-3/TRBV12-4	TRBJ2-2	13	.	TGTGCCAGCAGTCAGGGGTATTACGGGGAGCTGTTTTTT	CASSQGYYGELFF
.	TRBV5-1	TRBJ1-2	12	TRBD1	TGCGCCAGCAGCTCTACAGGGGTCGGCTACACCTTC	CASSSTGVGYTF
few	TRBV12-3/TRBV12-4	TRBJ2-5	12	.	TGTGCCAGCAGTTCGGGACCGGAGACCCAGTACTTC	CASSSGPETQYF
.	TRBV7-9	TRBJ1-6	15	.	TGTGCCAGCAGCCCCAAGACATACCCATCTTCACCCCTCCACTTT	CASSPKTYPSSPLHF
.	TRBV6-5	TRBJ2-1	15	TRBD1	TGTGCCAGCAGCCCGCCGCGGACAGGGGTTAATGAGCAGTTCTTC	CASSPPRTGVNEQFF
few	TRBV5-5	TRBJ1-4	16	.	TGTGCCAGCAGCTGGTTCGACAGATCAACTAATGAAAAACTGTTTTTT	CASSWFDRSTNEKLFF
.	TRBV7-2	TRBJ1-5	14	TRBD1	TGTGCCAGCAGCTGGGACAGGGCCACCGGGGCCCAGCATTTT	CASSWDRATGAQHF
few	TRBV7-6	TRBJ2-1	11	.	TGTGCCAGCAGCTACCACAATGAGCAGTTCTTC	CASSYHNEQFF
.	TRBV6-2/TRBV6-3	TRBJ2-7	15	.	TGTGCCAGCAGTTACCTCCGGGACAAGCCCTACGAGCAGTACTTC	CASSYLRDKPYEQYF
few	TRBV5-1	TRBJ1-4	15	TRBD1	TGCGCCAGCAGCAGCCTCGGGACAGGGGGTGAAAAACTGTTTTTT	CASSSLGTGGEKLFF
.	TRBV6-2/TRBV6-3	TRBJ2-5	14	.	TGTGCCACATCCGCTATGAGCAGGCAAGAGACCCAGTACTTC	CATSAMSRQETQYF
few	TRBV12-3/TRBV12-4	TRBJ2-7	15	.	TGTGCCAGCAGTTATGGGGCAGGCCATACCTACGAGCAGTACTTC	CASSYGAGHTYEQYF
.	TRBV5-1	TRBJ1-2	14	.	TGCGCCAGCAGCCCCACGACAGAGCCCTATGGCTACACCTTC	CASSPTTEPYGYTF
.	TRBV6-5	TRBJ2-7	15	.	TGTGCCAGCAGGAGAGAGAGGGGGAGCTCCTACGAGCAGTACTTC	CASRRERGSSYEQYF
many	TRBV5-6	TRBJ2-5	13	.	TGTGCCAGCAGCTTGTTACTCGAAGAGACCCAGTACTTC	CASSLLLEETQYF